Below are 32 T cell receptor beta chains sequenced from a single sample in a study of T cell repertoires in cytomegalovirus infection. No antigens are known for them. MiXCR, run by TCRdb on the reads, gives a single entry per CDR3 protein. Of around 340,000 distinct CDR3 sequences listed, around 29% are singletons. Sequenced here: cultured PBMCs, sampled from culture after CMV antigen stimulation. The source of these receptors is a human donor in good health (CMV status not recorded). Some clones in this sample may be carry-over from other donors' samples.

J is TRBJ2-1 and V is TRBV11-2, with 7 bases lining up with TRBD2. CDR1 and CDR2 (germline): SGHAT, FQNNGV. The CDR3 contains 16 residues. V was clipped by 1 base and J by 0 bases; unmatched bases: 3. CDR3 loop: CASSLGGSTSYNEQFF. DNA for the CDR3: TGTGCCAGCAGCTTAGGCGGGAGCACCTCCTACAATGAGCAGTTCTTC.

This sequence joins TRBV29-1 and TRBJ2-5; a weak D match, TRBD1 (6 bases). Trimming left V 5 bases short and J 5 bases short, with 15 bases between. The CDR3 spans 13 residues. CDR1 and CDR2 from the germline V gene are SQVTM and ANQGSEA. The CDR3 is CSVLRDMRETQYF. CDR3 coding DNA: TGCAGCGTTCTTCGGGACATGCGGGAGACCCAGTACTTC.

This clonotype turned up a few times. This chain joins TRBV6-2 or TRBV6-3 and TRBJ2-7, with D perhaps being TRBD1 or TRBD2 (6 bases each). CDR1 is MNHEY, CDR2 SVGEGT, per germline. The CDR3 has 16 residues. The ends were cut back, 5 bases at V and 0 bases at J, with 17 bases in the middle. The CDR3 DNA reads TGTGCCAGCAGTGACCGGGGGAACAGGGTCTCCTACGAGCAGTACTTC. Its translation: CASSDRGNRVSYEQYF.

This rearrangement joins TRBV27 to TRBJ2-1, with D possibly called TRBD1 or TRBD2 (6 bases each). CDR3 size: 12 residues. Germline-derived CDR1 and CDR2 are MNHEY and SMNVEV (reference sequence). V shed 7 bases and J shed 10 bases, with 14 bases lying between them. CDR3 nucleotides: TGTGCCAGCAAGTGGGGGGCCGGAGAGCAGTTCTTC. Its protein is CASKWGAGEQFF.

This clonotype was observed a handful of times. The rearrangement joins TRBV28 to TRBJ1-4; tentatively, D is TRBD1 (5 bases). Germline lookup yields CDR1 MDHEN and CDR2 SYDVKM. Trimming left V 0 bases short and J 6 bases short, with 14 bases between. The CDR3 has 16 residues. The CDR3 loop reads CASSLWGTDRDEKLFF. For the CDR3, the DNA is TGTGCCAGCAGTTTATGGGGGACCGACCGAGATGAAAAACTGTTTTTT.

The gene calls are TRBV5-4 and TRBJ1-1, with a tentative D call TRBD1 (5 bases). The germline V gene encodes CDR1 SGHNT and CDR2 YYREEE (reference sequence). Trimming shortened V by 2 bases and J by 7 bases, and 12 bases separated the two germline ends. The CDR3 length is 13 residues. CDR3 region: CASSLPSGGEAFF. DNA of the CDR3: TGTGCCAGCAGCTTACCCAGTGGGGGTGAAGCTTTCTTT.

The sample holds a few counts of this clonotype. J is TRBJ1-5 and V is TRBV7-8; a weak D match, TRBD1 (5 bases). CDR1 is SGHVS and CDR2 is FQNEAQ in the germline V gene. Trimming pared 5 bases from V and 6 bases from J, leaving 14 bases between. The CDR3 sequence is 14 residues long. The CDR3 loop reads CASSTGPRGQPQHF. CDR3 DNA sequence: TGTGCCAGCAGCACAGGCCCCCGAGGTCAGCCCCAGCATTTT. The entire variable domain, with the rest obtained from reference TRBV7-8 and TRBJ1-5, is as follows: GAGVSQSPRYKVAKRGQDVALRCDPISGHVSLFWYQQALGQGPEFLTYFQNEAQLDKSGLPSDRFFAERPEGSVSTLKIQRTQQEDSAVYLCASSTGPRGQPQHFGDGTRLSIL.

The rearrangement links TRBV9 to TRBJ1-2; 7 bases align to TRBD1. Unmatched junction bases numbered 11, after V lost 0 bases and J lost 0 bases. This CDR3 comprises 18 residues. Germline V gene sequence: CDR1 SGDLS, CDR2 YYNGEE. In nucleotides, the CDR3 is TGTGCCAGCAGCGTAGAGGTGACAGGGCGCGCGTCTAACTATGGCTACACCTTC. Protein product: CASSVEVTGRASNYGYTF. The full variable domain, in which reference TRBV9 and TRBJ1-2 provide the parts outside the CDR3, is DSGVTQTPKHLITATGQRVTLRCSPRSGDLSVYWYQQSLDQGLQFLIQYYNGEERAKGNILERFSAQQFPDLHSELNLSSLELGDSALYFCASSVEVTGRASNYGYTFGSGTRLTVV.

This clonotype was seen ten or more times. The chain combines TRBV7-2 with TRBJ2-7; 8 nucleotides match TRBD1. V shed 2 bases and J 7 bases; nucleotides not matched to a gene: 10. The CDR3 is 15 amino acids. Germline V gene lookup returns CDR1 SGHTA and CDR2 FQGNSA. The CDR3 reads CASSLSRQGNSEQYF. In DNA form, the CDR3 reads TGTGCCAGCAGCTTATCGAGACAGGGGAACTCTGAGCAGTACTTC.

The chain combines TRBV30 with TRBJ1-6; no firm D call. CDR1 and CDR2 (germline): GTSNPN, SVGIG (reference sequence). The CDR3 loop spans 11 amino acids. Trimming pared 1 base from V and 10 bases from J, leaving 5 bases between. CDR3 protein: CAWSESSPLHF. The CDR3 DNA sequence: TGTGCCTGGAGTGAATCCTCACCCCTCCACTTT. The full variable domain, rest sourced from reference TRBV30 and TRBJ1-6, is SQTIHQWPATLVQPVGSPLSLECTVEGTSNPNLYWYRQAAGRGLQLLFYSVGIGQISSEVPQNLSASRPQDRQFILSSKKLLLSDSGFYLCAWSESSPLHFGNGTRLTVT.

This chain connects TRBV12-3 or TRBV12-4 to TRBJ2-3, with 14 positions matching TRBD2. This CDR3 has 16 amino acids. The V gene end was trimmed by 7 bases and the J gene end by 5 bases; junction bases not matched to a gene: 8. The DNA for the CDR3 is TGTGCCAGCACCCCGGGACTAGCGGGAGTGATAGATACGCAGTATTTT. Translated, it gives CASTPGLAGVIDTQYF.

There are a few counts of this clonotype. The chain is built from TRBV2 and TRBJ1-6, with 9 bases matching TRBD1. Trimming removed 6 bases from V and 9 bases from J; junction bases left unmatched: 9. The CDR3 is made up of 15 amino acids. CDR1 is SNHLY and CDR2 is FYNNEI in the germline V gene. The CDR3 DNA reads as TGTGCCAGCAGGGGACTTACAGGGGGCGTTTCACCCCTCCACTTT. This translates into CASRGLTGGVSPLHF.

As regards this clonotype: One junction end does not reproduce the germline sequence, and a read error may be involved. The rearrangement links TRBV15 to TRBJ1-1, with 9 bases matching TRBD1. The germline gives CDR1 LNHNV, CDR2 YYDKDF (reference sequence). This CDR3 is 16 amino acids long. CDR3 DNA sequence: TGTGCCACCAGCAGACCCCGGGACAGGGTGAAAACTGAAGCTTTCTTT. The encoded protein is CATSRPRDRVKTEAFF.

This clonotype is a singleton in its sample. The gene calls are TRBV12-3 or TRBV12-4 and TRBJ1-2, with no clear D. The CDR3 contains 13 residues. The V end was cut by 2 bases, the J end by 8 bases, with 12 bases between. This chain's CDR3 is CASSLRARGGYTF. CDR3 DNA sequence: TGTGCCAGCAGTTTAAGGGCCCGCGGGGGCTACACCTTC.

This clonotype was counted only a few times. The chain is built from TRBV20-1 and TRBJ1-1; D is unclear. CDR1 and CDR2 from the germline V gene are DFQATT and SNEGSKA (reference sequence). V was trimmed by 4 bases and J by 5 bases, leaving 20 bases between them. This CDR3 is 15 amino acids long. The CDR3 nucleotides read TGCAGTGCTAAGGACCGCATCGGGCCCTGGACTGAAGCTTTCTTT. Protein product: CSAKDRIGPWTEAFF.

The chain uses TRBV15 and TRBJ2-6, with TRBD1 identical over 7 bases. The J segment lost 0 bases and the V segment lost 3 bases, leaving 2 bases of the junction unmatched. Germline V lookup: CDR1 LNHNV, CDR2 YYDKDF (reference sequence). This CDR3 region has 16 residues. The CDR3 region has the DNA TGTGCCACCAGCAGTAGACAGGGCTCTGGGGCCAACGTCCTGACTTTC. Amino acid sequence: CATSSRQGSGANVLTF.

This clonotype appeared a few times. This chain links TRBV7-2 with TRBJ2-3; 10 nucleotides agree with TRBD2. Per the germline V gene, CDR1 is SGHTA and CDR2 is FQGNSA. The trim removed 1 base at V and 1 base at J, leaving 8 bases unmatched. The CDR3 has 18 residues. The DNA of the CDR3 is TGTGCCAGCAGCTTAGTATCTCTAGCGGGAGCTCGCACAGATACGCAGTATTTT. This sequence encodes CASSLVSLAGARTDTQYF.

With respect to this clonotype: This could be a read error, since a much larger clone is one nucleotide away. This rearrangement joins TRBV29-1 to TRBJ2-7, with 7 bases aligning to TRBD2. Unmatched junction bases numbered 17, after V lost 7 bases and J lost 2 bases. The CDR3 extends over 16 amino acids. The germline gives CDR1 SQVTM, CDR2 ANQGSEA. The CDR3 is CSANGFGSGTPYEQYF. CDR3 nucleotides: TGCAGCGCCAATGGGTTCGGAAGCGGGACCCCCTACGAGCAGTACTTC.

J is TRBJ2-1 and V is TRBV5-1; either TRBD1 or TRBD2 may supply D (5 bases each). Looked up from germline, CDR1 is SGHRS and CDR2 is YFSETQ. The CDR3 is made up of 13 amino acids. Trimming removed 3 bases from V and 9 bases from J, with 13 bases in between. This CDR3 reads CASSSGTPFEQFF. The CDR3 bases are TGCGCCAGCAGCTCAGGGACCCCTTTTGAGCAGTTCTTC. The complete variable domain, with remaining parts taken from reference TRBV5-1 and TRBJ2-1, reads KAGVTQTPRYLIKTRGQQVTLSCSPISGHRSVSWYQQTPGQGLQFLFEYFSETQRNKGNFPGRFSGRQFSNSRSEMNVSTLELGDSALYLCASSSGTPFEQFFGPGTRLTVL.

V gene TRBV28 combines with J gene TRBJ2-5, with D perhaps TRBD1 or TRBD2 (5 bases each). The CDR3 covers 18 residues. Germline values: CDR1 MDHEN, CDR2 SYDVKM. Deletions cut 7 bases from V and 0 bases from J, with 24 bases between. CDR3 in DNA: TGTGCCAGCACACCATGGGGTCAGAGGGGAAGGTACCAAGAGACCCAGTACTTC. Translating gives CASTPWGQRGRYQETQYF. Full variable domain (missing parts from reference TRBV28 and TRBJ2-5): DVKVTQSSRYLVKRTGEKVFLECVQDMDHENMFWYRQDPGLGLRLIYFSYDVKMKEKGDIPEGYSVSREKKERFSLILESASTNQTSMYLCASTPWGQRGRYQETQYFGPGTRLLVL.

The J gene is TRBJ2-6, the V gene TRBV23-1, with D possibly being TRBD1 (5 bases). TRBV23-1 is recorded as an ORF, its role being uncertain. The CDR3 loop spans 15 amino acids. Trimming cost V 6 bases and J 2 bases, with 11 bases left between them. For the CDR3, the DNA is TGCGCCAGCAGGGCAGGGATACCTGGGGCCAACGTCCTGACTTTC. Translating gives CASRAGIPGANVLTF.

The rearrangement joins TRBV6-1 to TRBJ1-6; D is unclear. Germline CDR1 MNHNS, CDR2 SASEGT. Between the trimmed V and J ends, which lost 7 bases and 0 bases, there was a span of 13 bases. The CDR3 extends over 16 amino acids. The CDR3 coding sequence is TGTGCCAGCATCGGGGAGGCAAGCTCCTATAATTCACCCCTCCACTTT. It specifies CASIGEASSYNSPLHF.

The chain recombines TRBV2 with TRBJ1-5; TRBD1 might be the D (5 bases). The germline V gene has CDR1 SNHLY and CDR2 FYNNEI. V dropped 10 bases and J dropped 2 bases, with 12 bases sitting between them. The CDR3 is made up of 13 amino acids. The CDR3 nucleotides read TGTGCCACCGCTTGGGGGGGCAATCAGCCCCAGCATTTT. Residues: CATAWGGNQPQHF.

The chain joins TRBV12-3 or TRBV12-4 to TRBJ2-5; D is undetermined. Deletions cut 2 bases from V and 4 bases from J, with 11 bases between. This CDR3 spans 14 amino acids. The CDR3 DNA follows: TGTGCCAGCAGTTTATGGGATAGAAGAGAGACCCAGTACTTC. It codes for CASSLWDRRETQYF.

Concerning this clonotype: At one boundary the junction diverges from the germline segment, which might be a read error. The V gene is TRBV7-9, the J gene TRBJ1-4; D possibly corresponds to TRBD1 (5 bases). The CDR3 sequence is 14 residues long. The V gene's germline CDR1 is SEHNR and CDR2 FQNEAQ (reference sequence). The DNA of the CDR3 is TGTGCCAGCAGCCCCGGGACGGACGGCGAAAAACCGTTTTTT. Its translation: CASSPGTDGEKPFF.

The J gene is TRBJ1-1, the V gene TRBV19; D remains ambiguous. Germline V gene lookup returns CDR1 LNHDA and CDR2 SQIVND (reference sequence). V lost 8 bases, J lost 1 base, and 17 bases lay in between. The CDR3 runs 15 residues. The CDR3: CASSPSSGANTEAFF. CDR3 bases: TGTGCCAGTTCTCCCTCCAGCGGCGCGAACACTGAAGCTTTCTTT.

This clonotype occurred once. This sequence joins TRBV7-6 and TRBJ1-2, with D unresolved. CDR1 and CDR2 from the germline V gene are SGHVS and FNYEAQ. V gave up 5 bases and J gave up 8 bases, with 21 bases separating them. This CDR3 has 15 amino acids. In DNA, the CDR3 is TGTGCCAGCAGCCCCAACCGGTACAGTGCGCGGGGCTACACCTTC. Amino acids: CASSPNRYSARGYTF. Drawing the rest from reference TRBV7-6 and TRBJ1-2, the complete variable domain is GAGVSQSPRYKVTKRGQDVALRCDPISGHVSLYWYRQALGQGPEFLTYFNYEAQQDKSGLPNDRFSAERPEGSISTLTIQRTEQRDSAMYRCASSPNRYSARGYTFGSGTRLTVV.

This clonotype was picked up many times. The chain is built from TRBV3-1 and TRBJ1-1, with no clear D. CDR1 and CDR2 from the germline V gene are LGHDT and YNNKEL (reference sequence). V gave up 0 bases and J gave up 1 base, with 9 bases separating them. The CDR3 consists of 15 residues. The CDR3 DNA follows: TGTGCCAGCAGCCAAGAAATGGGAGGGAACACTGAAGCTTTCTTT. Translated: CASSQEMGGNTEAFF.

This clonotype was observed at least ten times. This chain joins TRBV7-9 and TRBJ1-2, with D possibly TRBD1 on 6 matching bases. This CDR3 has 13 residues. Germline CDR1 and CDR2: SEHNR and FQNEAQ (reference sequence). V lost 4 bases to trimming and J lost 5 bases, with 11 bases between them. CDR3: CASSSDRPYGYTF. The CDR3 region has the DNA TGTGCCAGCAGCTCAGACAGGCCTTATGGCTACACCTTC.

This chain uses TRBV3-1 with TRBJ2-7; 8 nucleotides align to TRBD1. Germline V gene data show CDR1 as LGHDT and CDR2 as YNNKEL (reference sequence). Germline trimming cut 2 bases from V and 5 bases from J; bases unmatched to any gene: 8. The CDR3 runs 15 residues. DNA of the CDR3: TGTGCCAGCAGCCAACTCGGGACAGGAGTGGACGAGCAGTACTTC. Its translation is CASSQLGTGVDEQYF.

This chain links TRBV7-2 with TRBJ2-4; 14 positions match TRBD2. Germline V gene lookup returns CDR1 SGHTA and CDR2 FQGNSA. The V segment lost 1 base and the J segment 7 bases; nucleotides outside the gene matches: 3. The CDR3 length is 16 residues. This CDR3 reads CASSLVGTSGSNIQYF. Written as DNA, the CDR3 is TGTGCCAGCAGCTTAGTGGGGACTAGCGGGAGTAACATTCAGTACTTC.

The chain couples TRBV20-1 to TRBJ2-7, with 7 bases identical to TRBD1. CDR3 size: 14 residues. V gave up 2 bases and J gave up 2 bases; unmatched junction bases: 6. Germline CDR1 DFQATT, CDR2 SNEGSKA (reference sequence). Here the CDR3 reads CSARISGTAYEQYF. CDR3 in DNA: TGCAGTGCTAGAATTTCCGGGACAGCCTACGAGCAGTACTTC.